Following are 20 T cell receptor beta chains from one sample sequenced in a study of human thymus T cells. Only in-frame clones appear in the TCRdb table, and some are missing; sequencing was by immunoSEQ multiplex PCR. The table lists about 44,000 clones, 94% of them singletons. Sequenced input: blood. The source is a boy younger than two with a congenital heart defect but otherwise immunologically healthy.

The genes are TRBV5-3 and TRBJ2-2; tentatively, D is TRBD2 (5 bases). TRBV5-3 qualifies as an ORF whose function is uncertain. CDR3 length: 12 amino acids. The V and J ends lost 8 bases and 6 bases respectively, with 11 bases between them. CDR3 in DNA: TGTGCCAGGGAAGCGGACCCCGGGGAGCTGTTTTTT. This encodes CAREADPGELFF.

This sequence joins TRBV7-9 and TRBJ1-6; 11 positions agree with TRBD1. The CDR3 runs to 16 residues. Germline lookup yields CDR1 SEHNR and CDR2 FQNEAQ (reference sequence). The V gene end was trimmed by 3 bases and the J gene end by 4 bases; junction bases not matched to a gene: 2. CDR3 DNA: TGTGCCAGCAGCTTCGGACAGGGGGCGTATAATTCACCCCTCCACTTT. Its translation: CASSFGQGAYNSPLHF.

The chain employs TRBV15 and TRBJ2-7, with 10 bases fitting TRBD1. Germline CDR1 and CDR2: LNHNV and YYDKDF (reference sequence). The CDR3 has 16 residues. The ends lost 5 bases at V and 5 bases at J; junction bases unmatched: 12. The CDR3 sequence is CATSGYRDRGYDEQYF. Written as DNA, the CDR3 is TGTGCCACCAGCGGATACCGGGACAGGGGATATGACGAGCAGTACTTC.

This clone has only a few counts. This chain links TRBV9 with TRBJ1-6, with 7 bases that match TRBD1. V shed 7 bases and J 7 bases; nucleotides not matched to a gene: 11. There are 15 residues in the CDR3. Germline V gene sequence: CDR1 SGDLS, CDR2 YYNGEE. CDR3 sequence: CASGHRGAGNSPLHF. CDR3 DNA sequence: TGTGCCAGCGGCCACAGGGGCGCCGGGAATTCACCCCTCCACTTT.

This chain links TRBV6-6 with TRBJ2-7; the match to TRBD1 covers 7 bases. There are 13 residues in the CDR3. CDR1 MNHNY and CDR2 SVGAGI come from the germline V gene (reference sequence). The V segment lost 5 bases and the J segment 0 bases; nucleotides outside the gene matches: 1. CDR3 sequence (DNA): TGTGCCAGCAGTGACAGGGACTCCTACGAGCAGTACTTC. This encodes CASSDRDSYEQYF.

The chain uses TRBV19 and TRBJ1-1; unclear D gene. V shed 7 bases and J shed 2 bases, with 14 bases lying between them. Germline V gene data show CDR1 as LNHDA and CDR2 as SQIVND (reference sequence). This CDR3 comprises 14 residues. The CDR3 DNA is TGTGCCAGTAATGATGAACCGTTAAACACTGAAGCTTTCTTT. It encodes CASNDEPLNTEAFF.

This chain uses TRBV19 with TRBJ2-7; TRBD2 matches at 8 bases. The V segment lost 4 bases and the J segment 0 bases; nucleotides outside the gene matches: 2. In germline, CDR1 is LNHDA, CDR2 SQIVND (reference sequence). The CDR3 covers 14 residues. The DNA of the CDR3 is TGTGCCAGTAGTAGCGGGGGGAGCTCCTACGAGCAGTACTTC. Protein sequence: CASSSGGSSYEQYF.

The chain recombines TRBV5-1 with TRBJ2-7; 7 positions agree with TRBD2. V was clipped by 0 bases and J by 6 bases; unmatched bases: 6. The CDR3 contains 14 residues. From germline, CDR1 is SGHRS and CDR2 YFSETQ. DNA of the CDR3: TGCGCCAGCAGCTTGGGGCTAGCGGACGGCGAGCAGTACTTC. As protein: CASSLGLADGEQYF.

The chain is built from TRBV13 and TRBJ2-7; D tentatively reads TRBD1 or TRBD2 (6 bases each). The CDR3 covers 13 residues. Germline CDR1 PRHDT, CDR2 FYEKMQ (reference sequence). The V end was cut by 7 bases, the J end by 4 bases, with 14 bases between. Here the CDR3 reads CASKGVADYEQYF. CDR3 sequence (DNA): TGTGCCAGCAAGGGGGTAGCGGATTACGAGCAGTACTTC.

V gene TRBV27 combines with J gene TRBJ2-1; 7 bases map to TRBD2. CDR3 length: 15 amino acids. J lost 0 bases, V lost 4 bases, and 3 bases had no gene match. CDR1 is MNHEY, CDR2 SMNVEV, per germline (reference sequence). CDR3 sequence: CASSSAGSSYNEQFF. In DNA, the CDR3 is TGTGCCAGCAGTTCAGCGGGGAGCTCCTACAATGAGCAGTTCTTC.

The count of this clone is one. The rearrangement links TRBV5-4 to TRBJ2-3; 7 nucleotides agree with TRBD1. The CDR3 length is 15 residues. Germline V gene sequence: CDR1 SGHNT, CDR2 YYREEE (reference sequence). V gave up 1 base and J gave up 0 bases; unmatched junction bases: 2. This CDR3 is CASSLLGGSTDTQYF. The CDR3 DNA is TGTGCCAGCAGCTTGCTAGGGGGCAGCACAGATACGCAGTATTTT. Supplemented by reference TRBV5-4 and TRBJ2-3, the full variable domain reads ETGVTQSPTHLIKTRGQQVTLRCSSQSGHNTVSWYQQALGQGPQFIFQYYREEENGRGNFPPRFSGLQFPNYSSELNVNALELDDSALYLCASSLLGGSTDTQYFGPGTRLTVL.

The chain is built from TRBV27 and TRBJ2-5, with 7 bases matching TRBD2. The V gene's germline CDR1 is MNHEY and CDR2 SMNVEV (reference sequence). This CDR3 contains 15 residues. The junction had 7 bases not matched to a gene; V was cut back by 1 base and J by 5 bases. CDR3: CASSLLGGSRETQYF. The CDR3 bases are TGTGCCAGCAGTTTATTGGGGGGGTCTCGGGAGACCCAGTACTTC.

J is TRBJ2-7 and V is TRBV7-2; TRBD2 aligns across 12 bases. V was clipped by 5 bases and J by 7 bases; unmatched bases: 9. This CDR3 has 15 residues. Per germline, CDR1 SGHTA and CDR2 FQGNSA. CDR3 coding DNA: TGTGCCAGCAGCGTTCTAGCGGGGGGGCAAGGTGAGCAGTACTTC. Amino acid sequence: CASSVLAGGQGEQYF.

The genes are TRBV28 and TRBJ1-3, with D perhaps matching TRBD1 (6 bases). The V end lost 5 bases, the J end lost 1 base, and 18 bases lay between the germline ends. Per the germline V gene, CDR1 is MDHEN and CDR2 is SYDVKM. The CDR3 is made up of 17 amino acids. Here the CDR3 reads CASSPSLQGGSGNTIYF. In DNA, the CDR3 is TGTGCCAGCAGTCCCTCCTTACAGGGTGGGTCTGGAAACACCATATATTTT.

Worth noting for this clone: Germline is not matched at one junction end, which may reflect a read error. V is TRBV6-1 and J is TRBJ1-2; D is uncertain. The V gene's germline CDR1 is MNHNS and CDR2 SASEGT. CDR3 length: 11 amino acids. The chain's CDR3 is CASSEIGDKAF. CDR3 sequence (DNA): TGTGCCAGCAGTGAAATTGGGGATAAGGCCTTC.

This chain joins TRBV10-1 and TRBJ2-3; 13 nucleotides line up with TRBD2. Germline lookup yields CDR1 WNHNN and CDR2 SYGVQD (reference sequence). The J segment lost 2 bases and the V segment lost 3 bases, leaving 2 bases of the junction unmatched. There are 16 residues in the CDR3. For the CDR3, the DNA is TGCGCCAGCAGTGAACTAGCGGGGGGGTTCACAGATACGCAGTATTTT. Its protein product is CASSELAGGFTDTQYF.

The chain has TRBV7-2 and TRBJ2-5; no reliable D call. Between the trimmed V and J ends, which lost 1 base and 3 bases, there was a span of 9 bases. In germline, CDR1 is SGHTA, CDR2 FQGNSA. CDR3 length: 14 amino acids. The CDR3 DNA reads as TGTGCCAGCAGCTTAGGTCGGGTGAAAGAGACCCAGTACTTC. Protein: CASSLGRVKETQYF.

The rearrangement joins TRBV29-1 to TRBJ1-3; 10 nucleotides agree with TRBD1. The J segment lost 6 bases and the V segment lost 4 bases, leaving 0 bases of the junction unmatched. The CDR3 contains 12 residues. Germline CDR1 is SQVTM and CDR2 is ANQGSEA. The CDR3 coding sequence is TGCAGCGTTGGACAGGGGGCAAACACCATATATTTT. Translating it yields CSVGQGANTIYF.

This clone was counted once. V gene TRBV4-2 combines with J gene TRBJ2-1, with 9 bases fitting TRBD2. The germline gives CDR1 LGHNA, CDR2 YNFKEQ. The J segment lost 5 bases and the V segment lost 1 base, leaving 6 bases of the junction unmatched. This CDR3 region has 16 residues. The CDR3 reads CASSQAIAGADNEQFF. The CDR3, as DNA: TGTGCCAGCAGCCAAGCCATAGCGGGGGCCGACAATGAGCAGTTCTTC.

The genes are TRBV6-5 and TRBJ1-2; 8 nucleotides agree with TRBD1. The V and J ends lost 6 bases and 2 bases, in that order; junction bases with no gene match: 2. Germline V gene lookup returns CDR1 MNHEY and CDR2 SVGAGI. The CDR3 is 13 amino acids. In DNA form, the CDR3 reads TGTGCCAGCAGCCGGACAGGGAACTATGGCTACACCTTC. This sequence encodes CASSRTGNYGYTF.